These 32 T cell receptor beta chains were all obtained from the same sample, sequenced in a study of blood T cell repertoires in COVID-19. Repertoires were generated with immunoSEQ multiplex PCR, while TCRdb's copy carries only in-frame clones and drops some. This table holds some 88,000 clones, approximately 90% found once. The material sequenced was peripheral blood. The source is a human donor with active COVID-19. The donor label of this sample is uncertain.

The chain joins TRBV6-2 or TRBV6-3 to TRBJ2-1; 8 bases map to TRBD2. The V gene's germline CDR1 is MNHEY and CDR2 SVGEGT. V was pared by 6 bases and J by 3 bases, with 4 bases of the junction left unmatched. This CDR3 comprises 14 residues. The chain's CDR3 is CASSRGLDYNEQFF. DNA for the CDR3: TGTGCCAGCAGCCGGGGACTAGACTACAATGAGCAGTTCTTC.

The V and J genes are TRBV12-5 and TRBJ1-1; no firm D call. Germline V gives CDR1 LGHNT, CDR2 FRNRAP. The CDR3 is made up of 14 amino acids. V was pared by 4 bases and J by 6 bases, with 15 bases between. CDR3 in DNA: TGTGCTAGTGGTTGGGCCCCTCCGCTTCCTGAAGCTTTCTTT. This translates into CASGWAPPLPEAFF.

The V call is TRBV3-1 (or the pseudogene TRBV3-2), the J call TRBJ1-2, with TRBD1 matching over 7 bases. J was trimmed by 5 bases and V by 4 bases; bases with no gene match: 7. This CDR3 comprises 14 residues. Germline V lookup: CDR1 LGHDT, CDR2 YNNKEL (reference sequence). The CDR3 here is CASSLVGQDYGYTF. CDR3 DNA: TGTGCCAGCAGCCTAGTTGGACAGGATTATGGCTACACCTTC.

V usage is TRBV29-1 and J usage is TRBJ1-5; unclear D gene. The CDR3 extends over 13 amino acids. From germline, CDR1 is SQVTM and CDR2 ANQGSEA. V was shortened by 7 bases and J by 7 bases, with 17 bases between the two germline ends. CDR3 loop: CSADLGVGQPQHF. CDR3 bases: TGCAGCGCTGATTTGGGAGTGGGCCAGCCCCAGCATTTT.

The chain carries TRBV4-2 and TRBJ2-3; D possibly corresponds to TRBD2 (6 bases). The V and J ends lost 0 bases and 2 bases respectively, with 15 bases between them. Germline V gene sequence: CDR1 LGHNA, CDR2 YNFKEQ. The CDR3 has 17 residues. The CDR3 loop reads CASSQEGEPGATDTQYF. The CDR3 DNA follows: TGTGCCAGCAGCCAAGAGGGGGAGCCGGGAGCCACAGATACGCAGTATTTT.

CDR3 loop: CASSPTGVSSGYTF. The CDR3 DNA follows: TGTGCCAGCAGCCCTACAGGGGTTTCTTCTGGCTACACCTTC. The rearrangement joins TRBV27 to TRBJ1-2; the match to TRBD1 covers 7 bases. Germline values: CDR1 MNHEY, CDR2 SMNVEV (reference sequence). This CDR3 region has 14 residues. With 6 bases clipped from V and 7 bases from J, the junction kept 11 bases outside the gene matches.

The genes are TRBV6-2 or TRBV6-3 and TRBJ1-6; D remains ambiguous. The germline V gene encodes CDR1 MNHEY and CDR2 SVGEGT. V shed 1 base and J shed 6 bases, with 13 bases lying between them. This CDR3 contains 16 residues. The CDR3 loop is CASSYLPGSRNSPLHF. CDR3 nucleotides: TGTGCCAGCAGTTACTTACCTGGGAGTCGTAATTCACCCCTCCACTTT.

V usage is TRBV5-1 and J usage is TRBJ1-1; D might be TRBD1 (5 bases). V was clipped by 4 bases and J by 5 bases, with 15 bases between them. The V gene's germline CDR1 is SGHRS and CDR2 YFSETQ. The CDR3 spans 14 residues. For the CDR3, the DNA is TGCGCCAGCAGCCCGGGGACGGGGGGGACTGAAGCTTTCTTT. Translating gives CASSPGTGGTEAFF.

The rearrangement links TRBV28 to TRBJ1-5; 8 positions agree with TRBD1. CDR1 is MDHEN and CDR2 is SYDVKM in the germline V gene. This CDR3 comprises 15 residues. The V gene end was trimmed by 6 bases and the J gene end by 1 base; junction bases not matched to a gene: 5. In DNA, the CDR3 is TGTGCCAGCAGCTCTACAGGGGGAAGCAATCAGCCCCAGCATTTT. Translation: CASSSTGGSNQPQHF. Full variable domain (remainder filled in from reference TRBV28 and TRBJ1-5): DVKVTQSSRYLVKRTGEKVFLECVQDMDHENMFWYRQDPGLGLRLIYFSYDVKMKEKGDIPEGYSVSREKKERFSLILESASTNQTSMYLCASSSTGGSNQPQHFGDGTRLSIL.

To note about this clone: The limits of the CDR3 on the DNA are not certain, so only TCRdb's listed CDR3 is given. V gene TRBV12-2 combines with J gene TRBJ1-1; TRBD1 is the table's D call and was not checked against the DNA. TRBV12-2 is classified as a pseudogene. A total of 16 residues make up the CDR3, ends included. The CDR3 region is CASRLEFGQGNTEAFF.

The J gene is TRBJ1-4, the V gene TRBV19, with TRBD1 matching 7 bases. CDR3 length: 16 amino acids. The germline V gene encodes CDR1 LNHDA and CDR2 SQIVND (reference sequence). Trimming removed 1 base from V and 6 bases from J; junction bases left unmatched: 8. The CDR3 here is CASSIAWDRSYEKLFF. The DNA for the CDR3 is TGTGCCAGTAGTATAGCTTGGGACAGAAGTTATGAAAAACTGTTTTTT.

The chain has TRBV19 and TRBJ1-2; 10 bases fit TRBD1. This CDR3 comprises 16 residues. V shed 1 base, J shed 2 bases, and the junction held 4 bases outside the gene matches. The germline V gene encodes CDR1 LNHDA and CDR2 SQIVND (reference sequence). CDR3 sequence reads: CASSIAGGQGNYGYTF. CDR3 bases: TGTGCCAGTAGTATAGCTGGGGGACAGGGGAACTATGGCTACACCTTC.

V is TRBV4-2 and J is TRBJ2-2, with 8 positions matching TRBD2. Germline trimming cut 0 bases from V and 4 bases from J; bases unmatched to any gene: 4. CDR1 and CDR2 from the germline V gene are LGHNA and YNFKEQ. The CDR3 consists of 16 residues. The CDR3 DNA sequence: TGTGCCAGCAGCCAAGAGGAGGGACTAGGCACCGGGGAGCTGTTTTTT. It yields the protein CASSQEEGLGTGELFF.

The V gene is TRBV3-1 (or the pseudogene TRBV3-2), the J gene TRBJ2-4; 9 bases match TRBD2. There are 20 residues in the CDR3. From germline, CDR1 is LGHDT and CDR2 YNNKEL (reference sequence). V was pared by 0 bases and J by 0 bases, with 12 bases of the junction left unmatched. CDR3 residues: CASSQDLPSGGSLAKNIQYF. CDR3 DNA: TGTGCCAGCAGCCAAGATCTCCCCAGCGGGGGGTCCCTAGCCAAAAACATTCAGTACTTC.

The V and J genes are TRBV2 and TRBJ2-3; 9 bases map to TRBD2. This CDR3 has 14 amino acids. The germline V gene has CDR1 SNHLY and CDR2 FYNNEI. V shed 5 bases and J 1 base; nucleotides not matched to a gene: 1. The CDR3 coding sequence is TGTGCCAGCAGTCCTAGCGGGGGCACAGATACGCAGTATTTT. Amino acid sequence: CASSPSGGTDTQYF. Together with reference TRBV2 and TRBJ2-3, the CDR3 gives the full variable domain: EPEVTQTPSHQVTQMGQEVILRCVPISNHLYFYWYRQILGQKVEFLVSFYNNEISEKSEIFDDQFSVERPDGSNFTLKIRSTKLEDSAMYFCASSPSGGTDTQYFGPGTRLTVL.

The gene calls are TRBV19 and TRBJ2-7; 7 nucleotides match TRBD1. The CDR3 has 13 residues. V dropped 6 bases and J dropped 3; count of bases not matched to a gene: 5. In germline, CDR1 is LNHDA, CDR2 SQIVND (reference sequence). The CDR3 DNA follows: TGTGCCAGTAGCTGGGACAGCAACTACGAGCAGTACTTC. As protein: CASSWDSNYEQYF. Together with reference TRBV19 and TRBJ2-7, the CDR3 gives the full variable domain: DGGITQSPKYLFRKEGQNVTLSCEQNLNHDAMYWYRQDPGQGLRLIYYSQIVNDFQKGDIAEGYSVSREKKESFPLTVTSAQKNPTAFYLCASSWDSNYEQYFGPGTRLTVT.

The V call is TRBV18, the J call TRBJ2-5, with 9 bases fitting TRBD1. Germline V lookup: CDR1 KGHSH, CDR2 LQKENI. The CDR3 length is 14 residues. V gave up 6 bases and J gave up 2 bases; unmatched junction bases: 4. The CDR3 is CASSPGTGQETQYF. For the CDR3, the DNA is TGTGCCAGCTCGCCCGGGACAGGGCAAGAGACCCAGTACTTC.

The chain is built from TRBV6-5 and TRBJ2-3; 7 bases fit TRBD1. The length of the CDR3 is 14 residues. CDR1 MNHEY and CDR2 SVGAGI come from the germline V gene. With 6 bases clipped from V and 2 bases from J, the junction kept 5 bases outside the gene matches. The CDR3 DNA reads TGTGCCAGCAGACCCACAGGGGCCACAGATACGCAGTATTTT. It codes for CASRPTGATDTQYF.

The V and J genes are TRBV9 and TRBJ2-1; unclear D gene. There are 17 residues in the CDR3. V was trimmed by 1 base and J by 0 bases, leaving 14 bases between them. From germline, CDR1 is SGDLS and CDR2 YYNGEE. The DNA for the CDR3 is TGTGCCAGCAGCGTAAATTCCCCAACCAGCTCCTACAATGAGCAGTTCTTC. Translation gives CASSVNSPTSSYNEQFF.

The V call is TRBV6-2 or TRBV6-3, the J call TRBJ2-3; 8 bases agree with TRBD2. This CDR3 is built from 16 residues. J was trimmed by 1 base and V by 6 bases; bases with no gene match: 9. The germline V gene encodes CDR1 MNHEY and CDR2 SVGEGT. This CDR3 is CASRPRLGGGTDTQYF. For the CDR3, the DNA is TGTGCCAGCAGGCCTCGCCTCGGGGGGGGCACAGATACGCAGTATTTT.

The chain has TRBV27 and TRBJ1-2, with no clear D. V lost 0 bases to trimming and J lost 4 bases, with 12 bases between them. Germline V gene sequence: CDR1 MNHEY, CDR2 SMNVEV (reference sequence). This CDR3 comprises 15 residues. CDR3 residues: CASSLSGTRLYGYTF. The CDR3 DNA reads as TGTGCCAGCAGTTTATCGGGCACGCGCCTCTATGGCTACACCTTC.

V usage is TRBV29-1 and J usage is TRBJ2-3, with D possibly being TRBD1 (6 bases). With 2 bases removed from V and 5 bases from J, the gap between germline ends came to 14 bases. The CDR3 consists of 14 residues. Germline V CDR1 and CDR2: SQVTM, ANQGSEA. The CDR3 loop reads CSVESRGLGDTQYF. In DNA form, the CDR3 reads TGCAGCGTTGAAAGCAGGGGTCTAGGAGATACGCAGTATTTT.

The gene calls are TRBV28 and TRBJ1-1, with 11 bases matching TRBD1. Germline CDR1 and CDR2: MDHEN and SYDVKM. This CDR3 spans 14 amino acids. V lost 6 bases and J lost 4; bases outside the gene matches: 4. The CDR3 nucleotides are TGTGCCAGCAGGGGACAGGGGGGGGGCACTGAAGCTTTCTTT. Protein product: CASRGQGGGTEAFF.

The rearrangement links TRBV12-5 to TRBJ1-3; 9 bases map to TRBD1. The V segment lost 6 bases and the J segment 3 bases; nucleotides outside the gene matches: 15. CDR1 is LGHNT and CDR2 is FRNRAP in the germline V gene. This CDR3 spans 18 amino acids. CDR3 DNA sequence: TGTGCTAGTGGATATGCCGGGACAGGGAATTTGTTTGGAAACACCATATATTTT. It yields the protein CASGYAGTGNLFGNTIYF.

Here the CDR3 DNA reads TGTGCCAGCGGCACAAACGGAGCTAACTATGGCTACACCTTC. Protein product: CASGTNGANYGYTF. The chain combines TRBV6-5 with TRBJ1-2; D is unresolved. Deletions cut 8 bases from V and 0 bases from J, with 13 bases between. Germline CDR1 is MNHEY and CDR2 is SVGAGI. This CDR3 region has 14 residues.

V usage is TRBV11-3 and J usage is TRBJ2-7; 10 bases fit TRBD1. V was clipped by 5 bases and J by 4 bases; unmatched bases: 8. Germline CDR1 is SGHNT and CDR2 is YENEEA. CDR3 length: 15 amino acids. The CDR3 sequence: CASSTGTGDVYEQYF. CDR3 DNA sequence: TGTGCCAGCAGCACCGGGACAGGGGATGTTTACGAGCAGTACTTC.

This clone was recorded once. The V call is TRBV9, the J call TRBJ1-1; D may be TRBD1 (5 bases). V was trimmed by 3 bases and J by 5 bases, leaving 23 bases between them. Germline V gene data show CDR1 as SGDLS and CDR2 as YYNGEE. The CDR3 is made up of 17 amino acids. CDR3 protein: CASSAPPEGSGGTEAFF. The DNA for the CDR3 is TGTGCCAGCAGCGCACCCCCGGAGGGTTCGGGGGGAACTGAAGCTTTCTTT.

The V call is TRBV3-1 (or the pseudogene TRBV3-2), the J call TRBJ2-7, with TRBD1 as a possible D gene (5 bases). V was trimmed by 3 bases and J by 5 bases, leaving 8 bases between them. Germline loops: CDR1 LGHDT, CDR2 YNNKEL (reference sequence). The CDR3 length is 12 residues. This CDR3 is CASSQGLDEQYF. The CDR3 DNA follows: TGTGCCAGCAGCCAGGGGCTCGACGAGCAGTACTTC.

V gene TRBV5-1 combines with J gene TRBJ2-7, with TRBD1 matching 8 bases. Trimming at V came to 4 bases and at J to 9 bases, leaving 18 bases not matched to a gene. Germline V gene sequence: CDR1 SGHRS, CDR2 YFSETQ. This CDR3 comprises 16 residues. The DNA for the CDR3 is TGCGCCAGCAGCCCCAACGAAGGGACAGGCCGTCTTGGGCAGTACTTC. It encodes CASSPNEGTGRLGQYF.

The chain has TRBV6-5 and TRBJ1-2, with D possibly TRBD1 on 5 matching bases. Between the trimmed V and J ends, which lost 7 bases and 6 bases, there was a span of 21 bases. CDR1 and CDR2 (germline): MNHEY, SVGAGI. The length of the CDR3 is 15 residues. DNA for the CDR3: TGTGCCAGCACCGATTGGAGGGCAGGGAGGGATGGCTACACCTTC. Translated: CASTDWRAGRDGYTF.

This clone was observed once. This sequence joins TRBV9 and TRBJ1-2; 8 bases align to TRBD1. The length of the CDR3 is 18 residues. Per the germline V gene, CDR1 is SGDLS and CDR2 is YYNGEE. V shed 0 bases, J shed 5 bases, and the junction held 15 bases outside the gene matches. The DNA of the CDR3 is TGTGCCAGCAGCGTAGCGGGTACCCAGGGGGCTCCACTTTATGGCTACACCTTC. It codes for CASSVAGTQGAPLYGYTF.

V gene TRBV6-4 combines with J gene TRBJ2-3; tentative D call: TRBD2 (6 bases). There are 12 residues in the CDR3. The V end lost 6 bases, the J end lost 7 bases, and 11 bases lay between the germline ends. CDR1 and CDR2 (germline): MRHNA, SNTAGT. The CDR3 DNA follows: TGTGCCAGCAGGGGTAGCGGAAATACGCAGTATTTT. Translation: CASRGSGNTQYF.